These T cell receptor beta chains were read from a single sample in a study of blood T cell repertoires in COVID-19. Using immunoSEQ multiplex PCR, the repertoire was profiled, and TCRdb retains in-frame clones only, with some absent. The sample gives 140,000 to 150,000 clones, around 80% of which show up once; 13% is in the top ten. The sequenced material came from peripheral blood. The source of these receptors is a man in his sixties with active or convalescent COVID-19. Each CDR3 is given with its conserved first and last residue.

length	V	CDR3
17	TRBV28	CASSPMEGRYSNQPQHF
13	TRBV5-1	CASRSGGTYEQYF
15	TRBV28	CASSLSGTGGNTIYF
16	TRBV19	CASSISQGPFSYEQYF
18	TRBV10-2	CASSYNRGPEGSNQPQHF
14	TRBV5-1	CASSSTQANYGYTF
17	TRBV5-1	CASSSPPGLAAGDTQYF
18	TRBV7-3	CASSLSVGSGSSTGELFF
14	TRBV7-3	CASSDGTSGPSEFF
13	TRBV28	CASSLSRGGPLQF
15	TRBV7-9	CASSNSGRGDNEQFF
15	TRBV5-1	CASSLVLAGSYEQYF
12	TRBV5-1	CASSSGENTIYF
13	TRBV7-3	CASRRQGTGELFF
14	TRBV7-9	CASSFRDSLNEQFF
15	TRBV28	CASREQGGGNYGYTF
16	TRBV2	CASSGFGQGRQDTQYF
15	TRBV7-6	CASSGRRTGKETQYF
13	TRBV28	CASSFQGLHEQYF
18	TRBV4-1	CASSQGPAGGIGLGELFF
14	TRBV27	CATWDSTKNQPQHF
15	TRBV21-1	CASSAIDGTAHRAFF
16	TRBV14	CASSQGGLAGTYEQYF
15	TRBV19	CASSISGRFTGELFF
17	TRBV25-1	CASSDFGQGTSGNTIYF
16	TRBV19	CASSIDIGRGDQPQHF
15	TRBV18	CASSPAHRGGTEAFF
19	TRBV4-2	CASSQNLAGGPRVPDTQYF
16	TRBV2	CASSEAGLAGESPQYF
17	TRBV5-1	CASSLGLIRAPGNTIYF
15	TRBV27	CASSLSQGGNQPQHF
14	TRBV11-3	CASSLTTEGSEAFF
14	TRBV2	CASSRDRGVAEAFF
15	TRBV5-1	CASSLVGLNTGELFF
14	TRBV7-3	CASSPRTGYNEQFF
12	TRBV6-2/TRBV6-3	CASSQGTNTQYF
14	TRBV19	CASSPNHPSAEQYF
17	TRBV5-1	CASSPGLAGSVGETQYF
16	TRBV2	CASSVFGTDVNTELFF
16	TRBV7-2	CASSGGGNPGYETQYF
14	TRBV5-1	CASSLAGTEETQYF
12	TRBV29-1	CSVSTGKSEAFF
14	TRBV10-3	CATLAEYSYNEQFF
15	TRBV6-6	CASSDGQGHTGELFF
13	TRBV6-5	CASSPYREETQYF
12	TRBV18	CASSPEGQAQYF
15	TRBV18	CASSPAGQGDYGYTF
16	TRBV27	CASSFISFANTGELFF
13	TRBV7-9	CASSSIELETQYF
16	TRBV6-5	CASSYLRLAGNNEQFF